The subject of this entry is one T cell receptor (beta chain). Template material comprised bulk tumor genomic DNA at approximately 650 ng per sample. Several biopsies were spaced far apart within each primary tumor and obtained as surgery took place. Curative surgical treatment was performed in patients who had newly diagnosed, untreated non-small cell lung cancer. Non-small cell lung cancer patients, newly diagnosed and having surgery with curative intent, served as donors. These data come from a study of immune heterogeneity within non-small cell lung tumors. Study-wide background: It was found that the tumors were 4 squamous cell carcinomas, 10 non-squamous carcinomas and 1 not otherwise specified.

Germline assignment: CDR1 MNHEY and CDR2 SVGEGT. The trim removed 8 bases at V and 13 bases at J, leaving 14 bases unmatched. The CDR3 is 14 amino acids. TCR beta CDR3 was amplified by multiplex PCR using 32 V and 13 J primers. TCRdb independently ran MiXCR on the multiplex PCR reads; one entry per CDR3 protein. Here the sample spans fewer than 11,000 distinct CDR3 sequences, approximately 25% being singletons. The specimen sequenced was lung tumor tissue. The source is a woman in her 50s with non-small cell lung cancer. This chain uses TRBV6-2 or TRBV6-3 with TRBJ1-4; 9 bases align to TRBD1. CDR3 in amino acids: CASGRTGEGLRLFF. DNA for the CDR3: TGTGCCAGCGGTAGGACAGGGGAGGGGTTAAGACTGTTTTTT.